One and the same sample provided the 21 T cell receptor beta chains below, sequenced in a study of T cell clonality in common variable immunodeficiency (dated by TCRdb to about 2015). The library was generated by the immunoSEQ multiplex PCR assay. TCRdb re-hosts the immuneACCESS table, in-frame sequences only. Its copies lack some clones; in the studies checked, an unresolved V gene accounts for under half of them, and the cause for the rest is not known. In this sample the table shows over 55,000 clones, and no singletons are among them. Of the sample, more than 1.5% falls within the top ten clones. Material: peripheral blood mononuclear cells. These TCRs come from a person aged 18 to 70 in good health.

This clone has ten or more counts. The CDR3 end falls 3 residues outside the read, so it is completed with the germline J gene. The rearrangement links TRBV28 to TRBJ2-5; 7 nucleotides align to TRBD2. The CDR3 covers 17 residues. CDR1 and CDR2 from the germline V gene are MDHEN and SYDVKM. Losses at the gene ends were 2 bases for V and 5 bases for J; bases not matched to a gene: 14. The CDR3 protein is CASSLREGSIAAETQYF. The part of the CDR3 DNA that was read is TGTGCCAGCAGTTTAAGGGAGGGTTCCATAGCGGCGGAGACC.

The table lists this clone with many counts. CDR3 DNA, as far as it was read: TGCGCCAGCAGCCAGGCCTTCGGGCAGGGGATCCAAGAGACC. Encoded protein: CASSQAFGQGIQET. From start to end, the CDR3 is CASSQAFGQGIQETQYF. The chain links TRBV4-1 to TRBJ2-5; the D gene is possibly TRBD1 (6 bases). The missing CDR3 end, 3 residues past where the read stops, is filled in from the germline J gene. V was trimmed by 3 bases and J by 1 base, leaving 18 bases between them. The germline CDR1 and CDR2 sequences are MGHRA and YSYEKL. The CDR3 spans 17 residues.

This clone was observed many times. From the germline J gene comes the end of the CDR3, since the read stops 3 residues before it. This chain links TRBV30 with TRBJ1-2; a weak D match, TRBD1 (6 bases). The CDR3 extends over 13 amino acids. Between the trimmed V and J ends, which lost 4 bases and 6 bases, there was a span of 15 bases. CDR1 and CDR2 from the germline V gene are GTSNPN and SVGIG (reference sequence). CDR3 DNA (partial): TGTGCCTGGACCGGAGTGGCAGGGGATGGC. This gives the protein CAWTGVAGDG. The full-length CDR3 reads as CAWTGVAGDGYTF.

This clone was seen at least ten times. The CDR3 end is not reached by the read, which stops 3 residues before it; the germline J gene fills it in. V is TRBV5-4 and J is TRBJ2-5, with 7 bases identical to TRBD2. The ends lost 2 bases at V and 2 bases at J; junction bases unmatched: 3. Germline V CDR1 and CDR2: SGHNT, YYREEE (reference sequence). The CDR3 consists of 14 residues. The CDR3 loop reads CASSLPSGQETQYF. The sequenced part of the CDR3 DNA is TGTGCCAGCAGCTTACCTAGCGGTCAAGAGACC. The whole variable domain, filled in from reference TRBV5-4 and TRBJ2-5, reads ETGVTQSPTHLIKTRGQQVTLRCSSQSGHNTVSWYQQALGQGPQFIFQYYREEENGRGNFPPRFSGLQFPNYSSELNVNALELDDSALYLCASSLPSGQETQYFGPGTRLLVL.

The table lists this clone with many counts. Read coverage stops 3 residues before the CDR3 terminus; the germline J gene supplies the remainder. This chain links TRBV5-4 with TRBJ2-4; maybe TRBD2 (5 bases). In germline, CDR1 is SGHNT, CDR2 YYREEE (reference sequence). The CDR3 runs to 16 residues. Trimming cost V 3 bases and J 0 bases, with 13 bases left between them. This CDR3 reads CASSSPAGVAKNIQYF. CDR3 DNA, as far as it was read: TGTGCCAGCAGCTCCCCCGCCGGGGTAGCCAAAAACATT. The full variable domain, rest sourced from reference TRBV5-4 and TRBJ2-4, is ETGVTQSPTHLIKTRGQQVTLRCSSQSGHNTVSWYQQALGQGPQFIFQYYREEENGRGNFPPRFSGLQFPNYSSELNVNALELDDSALYLCASSSPAGVAKNIQYFGAGTRLSVL.

This clone was counted ten times or more. The CDR3 end falls 3 residues outside the read, so it is completed with the germline J gene. The V call is TRBV2, the J call TRBJ1-2; 7 nucleotides agree with TRBD1. The V segment lost 5 bases and the J segment 7 bases; nucleotides outside the gene matches: 7. The germline V gene encodes CDR1 SNHLY and CDR2 FYNNEI. The CDR3 extends over 13 amino acids. The CDR3 sequence is CASSLEGAGGYTF. The DNA read from the CDR3 is TGTGCCAGCAGTCTGGAGGGGGCCGGTGGC. The complete variable domain, with remaining parts taken from reference TRBV2 and TRBJ1-2, reads EPEVTQTPSHQVTQMGQEVILRCVPISNHLYFYWYRQILGQKVEFLVSFYNNEISEKSEIFDDQFSVERPDGSNFTLKIRSTKLEDSAMYFCASSLEGAGGYTFGSGTRLTVV.

Many counts were recorded for this clone. The read ends 3 residues shy of where the CDR3 ends; the end is completed using the germline J gene. The chain carries TRBV23-1 and TRBJ2-1; 11 bases map to TRBD2. TRBV23-1 is filed as an ORF, its function uncertain. J was trimmed by 3 bases and V by 4 bases; bases with no gene match: 14. This CDR3 is built from 19 residues. The CDR3 here is CASSPRPSLAGVYYNEQFF. The CDR3 DNA, read in part, is TGCGCCAGCAGTCCTCGACCTTCACTAGCGGGAGTCTACTACAATGAG.

There are many counts of this clone. The sequence runs out 3 residues before the end of the CDR3; the remainder is reconstructed from the germline J gene. The chain links TRBV20-1 to TRBJ2-3; D gene uncertain. Trimming took off 0 bases at V and 4 bases at J, with 17 bases between the two ends. Germline assignment: CDR1 DFQATT and CDR2 SNEGSKA (reference sequence). The CDR3 loop spans 16 amino acids. CDR3 in amino acids: CSARDSTLGMADTQYF. The part of the CDR3 DNA that was read is TGCAGTGCTAGAGATAGTACCCTCGGTATGGCAGATACG.

Many counts were recorded for this clone. Read data end 3 residues before the CDR3 end; the end is taken from the germline J gene. Other nucleotide sequences in the sample specify the same CDR3. The chain is built from TRBV20-1 and TRBJ2-1; 11 positions match TRBD2. The CDR3 runs to 16 residues. The V segment lost 1 base and the J segment 6 bases; nucleotides outside the gene matches: 8. The germline gives CDR1 DFQATT, CDR2 SNEGSKA (reference sequence). CDR3 loop: CSARALAGVESNEQFF. The sequenced part of the CDR3 DNA is TGCAGTGCTAGAGCACTAGCGGGAGTCGAGAGCAATGAG.

In this sample, this clone turned up many times. The CDR3 end is not reached by the read, which stops 3 residues before it; the germline J gene fills it in. This chain uses TRBV4-2 with TRBJ2-2, with D possibly being TRBD2 (6 bases). This CDR3 has 15 amino acids. Trimming took 6 bases from V and 0 from J, leaving 11 bases between them. The germline gives CDR1 LGHNA, CDR2 YNFKEQ. The CDR3 bases that were read are TGTGCCAGCAGTTCGGGACTCTCGAACACCGGGGAG. This codes for CASSSGLSNTGE. The whole CDR3 sequence reads CASSSGLSNTGELFF.

This clone was found many times. The read ends 3 residues before the CDR3 terminus; that terminus is restored from the germline J gene. V and J are TRBV7-6 and TRBJ1-6; D unresolved. The CDR3 is made up of 14 amino acids. Germline V CDR1 and CDR2: SGHVS, FNYEAQ. Trimming stripped 5 bases from V and 5 bases from J, with 10 bases between. Incomplete CDR3 DNA: TGTGCCAGCAGCCAGATGGTTAATAATTCACCC. Translation gives CASSQMVNNSP. The full CDR3 protein is CASSQMVNNSPLHF.

This clone was recorded at least ten times. Coverage ceases 3 residues before the CDR3 finishes, and the germline J gene fills in the end. The chain is built from TRBV7-2 and TRBJ2-7; weak D call: TRBD2 (6 bases). The CDR3 contains 14 residues. Trimming cost V 8 bases and J 1 base, with 15 bases left between them. Germline values: CDR1 SGHTA, CDR2 FQGNSA. This chain's CDR3 is CASPPGERSYEQYF. The DNA read from the CDR3 is TGTGCCAGCCCCCCGGGGGAGCGATCCTACGAG.

This clone was counted at least ten times. The CDR3 extends 3 residues past the end of the read, so its final part is completed from the germline J gene. The chain recombines TRBV20-1 with TRBJ2-5; no firm D call. The V gene lost 2 bases and the J gene lost 3 bases, with 10 bases spanning the gap. The length of the CDR3 is 13 residues. Germline loops: CDR1 DFQATT, CDR2 SNEGSKA (reference sequence). The DNA read from the CDR3 is TGCAGTGCTAGATTTGGGCCGAAAGAGACC. The encoded protein is CSARFGPKET. The full CDR3 is CSARFGPKETQYF.

A remark on this clone: With the read ending 3 residues before the CDR3 end, the germline J gene is used to fill in that end. The rearrangement links TRBV18 to TRBJ1-2; D is perhaps TRBD1 (5 bases). Germline CDR1 is KGHSH and CDR2 is LQKENI. The CDR3 covers 12 residues. The germline V and J ends were trimmed by 4 bases and 6 bases, with 9 bases remaining between them. The sequenced part of the CDR3 DNA is TGTGCCAGCTCACTAACAGGAGATGGC. Translation gives CASSLTGDG. In full, the CDR3 is CASSLTGDGYTF.

This clone showed up many times. The read is 3 residues too short to cover the CDR3 end, so that end is filled in from the germline J gene. The V and J genes are TRBV5-1 and TRBJ2-5, with D unresolved. Germline CDR1 is SGHRS and CDR2 is YFSETQ. The CDR3 sequence is 14 residues long. With 2 bases removed from V and 0 bases from J, the gap between germline ends came to 8 bases. CDR3 loop: CASSFAGYQETQYF. The sequenced part of the CDR3 DNA is TGCGCCAGCAGCTTCGCAGGTTACCAAGAGACC.

This clone was seen ten or more times. The read gets to within 3 residues of the CDR3 end, and the germline J gene fills in the rest. The chain joins TRBV20-1 to TRBJ1-1; TRBD1 might be the D (6 bases). V dropped 5 bases and J dropped 1 base, with 14 bases sitting between them. The germline V gene has CDR1 DFQATT and CDR2 SNEGSKA (reference sequence). The CDR3 is 14 amino acids. CDR3 DNA, as far as it was read: TGCAGTGCTCTCAAGGGGGTAGAGAACACTGAA. Translation gives CSALKGVENTE. The full CDR3 protein is CSALKGVENTEAFF.

This clone came up many times. The CDR3 goes on 3 residues after the read ends, and that part is filled in from the germline J gene. V gene TRBV5-1 combines with J gene TRBJ1-1; weak D call: TRBD1 (6 bases). Deletions cut 3 bases from V and 1 base from J, with 10 bases between. Germline CDR1 is SGHRS and CDR2 is YFSETQ. The CDR3 has 14 residues. CDR3 bases read: TGCGCCAGCAGCTGGGGGGGACAGAACACTGAA. It codes for CASSWGGQNTE. The whole CDR3 region reads CASSWGGQNTEAFF.

This clone was observed at least ten times. The read is 3 residues too short to cover the CDR3 end, so that end is filled in from the germline J gene. The rearrangement links TRBV20-1 to TRBJ2-3; 14 nucleotides match TRBD2. The CDR3 runs 17 residues. V lost 6 bases to trimming and J lost 2 bases; unmatched junction nucleotides: 10. Germline CDR1 is DFQATT and CDR2 is SNEGSKA (reference sequence). CDR3 DNA (partial): TGCAGTGCCCCACCCGGGACTAGCGGGAGTGTCACAGATACG. Encoded protein: CSAPPGTSGSVTDT. The whole CDR3 region reads CSAPPGTSGSVTDTQYF.

This clone was picked up many times. The missing CDR3 end, 3 residues past where the read stops, is filled in from the germline J gene. The V and J genes are TRBV19 and TRBJ1-1, with 11 bases identical to TRBD1. V lost 3 bases, J lost 4 bases, and 4 bases stayed unmatched. CDR1 and CDR2 from the germline V gene are LNHDA and SQIVND (reference sequence). The CDR3 is 15 amino acids. The CDR3 region is CASSIGQGAGTEAFF. Incomplete CDR3 DNA: TGTGCCAGTAGTATCGGACAGGGGGCGGGCACTGAA.

This clone was seen at least ten times. The read comes to an end 3 residues before the CDR3 does, leaving the germline J gene to fill in the end. The chain recombines TRBV20-1 with TRBJ2-7; D call uncertain. The germline V and J ends were trimmed by 0 bases and 2 bases, with 11 bases remaining between them. This CDR3 is built from 14 residues. The germline V gene encodes CDR1 DFQATT and CDR2 SNEGSKA (reference sequence). The DNA read from the CDR3 is TGCAGTGCTAGAGAGTTTACTCCAACCTACGAG. It is translated as CSAREFTPTYE. The entire CDR3 sequence reads CSAREFTPTYEQYF.

This clone occurred many times. The read terminates 3 residues before the CDR3 end, so the remaining end is supplied by the germline J gene. The rearrangement uses TRBV6-4 and TRBJ1-1; a possible D gene is TRBD1 (5 bases). CDR1 is MRHNA and CDR2 is SNTAGT in the germline V gene. Between the trimmed V and J ends, which lost 2 bases and 2 bases, there was a span of 21 bases. CDR3 length equals 18 residues. The CDR3 here is CASSDMGGLTCGNTEAFF. The sequenced part of the CDR3 DNA is TGTGCCAGCAGTGACATGGGGGGTCTGACGTGCGGAAACACTGAA.